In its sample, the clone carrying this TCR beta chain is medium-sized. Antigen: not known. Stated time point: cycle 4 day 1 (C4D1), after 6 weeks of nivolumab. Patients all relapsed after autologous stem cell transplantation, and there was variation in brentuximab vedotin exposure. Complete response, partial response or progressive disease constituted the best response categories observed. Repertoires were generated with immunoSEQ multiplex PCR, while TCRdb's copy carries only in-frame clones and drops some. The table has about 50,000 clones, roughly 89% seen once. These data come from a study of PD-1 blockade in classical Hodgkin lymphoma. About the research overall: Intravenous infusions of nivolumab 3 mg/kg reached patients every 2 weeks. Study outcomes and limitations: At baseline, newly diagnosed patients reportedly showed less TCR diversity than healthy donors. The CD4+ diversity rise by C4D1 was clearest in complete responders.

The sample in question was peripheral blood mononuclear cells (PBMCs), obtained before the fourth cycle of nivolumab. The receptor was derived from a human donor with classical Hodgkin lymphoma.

CDR3 loop: CASSEVGRMDTQYF. In DNA form, the CDR3 reads TGTGCCAGCAGTGAAGTGGGCCGAATGGATACGCAGTATTTT. This chain links TRBV2 with TRBJ2-3, with unresolved D. The V gene's germline CDR1 is SNHLY and CDR2 FYNNEI. Between the trimmed V and J ends, which lost 1 base and 6 bases, there was a span of 11 bases. The CDR3 spans 14 residues.